Below, 9 T cell receptor beta chains from the same sample are listed, as sequenced in a study of T cell responses to AZD1222 COVID-19 vaccine (dated by TCRdb to 2020 to 2023). Read against the paper, the sample's time point label means: baseline before first vaccination. The library was produced with the immunoSEQ multiplex PCR assay. In TCRdb, the immuneACCESS table is reduced to in-frame sequences with V and J assigned. These tables do not hold every clone; where another copy was compared, an unresolved V gene accounts for under half, and the others remain unexplained. Across this sample there are 150,000 or so clones, with 90% to 95% seen only once. Together, the top ten hold more than 1.3% of the sample. The source material was peripheral blood, sampled on day 0 of AZD1222 vaccination. These receptors came from an adult in good health.

The rearrangement links TRBV7-2 to TRBJ2-7; D is unclear. This CDR3 contains 17 residues. Germline lookup yields CDR1 SGHTA and CDR2 FQGNSA. V was trimmed by 5 bases and J by 5 bases, leaving 25 bases between them. Here the CDR3 reads CASSQTRGLVSAHEQYF. The CDR3 DNA reads as TGTGCCAGCAGCCAAACGCGTGGGCTAGTTTCGGCCCACGAGCAGTACTTC.

This sequence joins TRBV24-1 and TRBJ2-2; a possible D gene is TRBD2 (6 bases). CDR1 and CDR2 from the germline V gene are KGHDR and SFDVKD. V gave up 8 bases and J gave up 5 bases, with 14 bases separating them. The CDR3 is made up of 14 amino acids. CDR3 residues: CATKGTARTGELFF. CDR3 coding DNA: TGTGCCACCAAAGGGACTGCTAGAACCGGGGAGCTGTTTTTT.

The chain has TRBV7-3 and TRBJ2-1; 9 nucleotides align to TRBD2. Trimming took 0 bases from V and 1 from J; bases not matched to a gene: 1. The length of the CDR3 is 16 residues. Germline V gene data show CDR1 as SGHTA and CDR2 as FQGTGA. This CDR3 is CASSLTAGGSYNEQFF. In DNA, the CDR3 is TGTGCCAGCAGCTTAACGGCGGGAGGGTCCTACAATGAGCAGTTCTTC.

This clone was seen only once. The chain links TRBV5-1 to TRBJ2-2; TRBD1 agrees at 8 bases. The V gene end was trimmed by 2 bases and the J gene end by 6 bases; junction bases not matched to a gene: 9. The germline V gene encodes CDR1 SGHRS and CDR2 YFSETQ. This CDR3 is 16 amino acids long. The CDR3 loop is CASSFLDREVSGELFF. The CDR3 DNA reads TGCGCCAGCAGCTTCCTGGACAGGGAGGTTTCCGGGGAGCTGTTTTTT.

The chain is built from TRBV2 and TRBJ1-1; the D gene is possibly TRBD1 (6 bases). Between the trimmed V and J ends, which lost 7 bases and 6 bases, there was a span of 12 bases. The length of the CDR3 is 12 residues. CDR1 is SNHLY and CDR2 is FYNNEI in the germline V gene. The CDR3 DNA reads as TGTGCCAGCATTCTCAGGGGAGCTGAAGCTTTCTTT. Translation gives CASILRGAEAFF.

This chain connects TRBV19 to TRBJ2-1, with D perhaps TRBD1 (6 bases). Trimming took off 3 bases at V and 9 bases at J, with 12 bases between the two ends. Looked up from germline, CDR1 is LNHDA and CDR2 is SQIVND (reference sequence). The CDR3 is 13 amino acids. For the CDR3, the DNA is TGTGCCAGTAGTATCAGGGGTGGGGGTGAGCAGTTCTTC. Protein product: CASSIRGGGEQFF.

This clone was seen a handful of times. The chain is built from TRBV7-3 and TRBJ2-7, with 11 bases matching TRBD1. Trimming took 2 bases from V and 0 from J; bases not matched to a gene: 6. Germline V lookup: CDR1 SGHTA, CDR2 FQGTGA. The CDR3 runs to 17 residues. The CDR3 protein is CASSLGTGGRVSYEQYF. In nucleotides, the CDR3 is TGTGCCAGCAGCTTAGGGACAGGGGGGAGGGTCTCCTACGAGCAGTACTTC.

V and J are TRBV27 and TRBJ2-2; D may correspond to TRBD1 or TRBD2 (5 bases each). Germline V gene data show CDR1 as MNHEY and CDR2 as SMNVEV (reference sequence). The CDR3 contains 15 residues. V was pared by 3 bases and J by 5 bases, with 13 bases between. The CDR3 loop reads CASSFGAGETGELFF. The DNA for the CDR3 is TGTGCCAGCAGTTTCGGGGCAGGAGAAACCGGGGAGCTGTTTTTT.

The V call is TRBV6-5, the J call TRBJ1-2; no definite D call. The CDR3 runs to 12 residues. V lost 5 bases to trimming and J lost 5 bases, with 9 bases between them. Per the germline V gene, CDR1 is MNHEY and CDR2 is SVGAGI. CDR3 loop: CASSKIPYGYTF. Here the CDR3 DNA reads TGTGCCAGCAGTAAAATACCGTATGGCTACACCTTC.